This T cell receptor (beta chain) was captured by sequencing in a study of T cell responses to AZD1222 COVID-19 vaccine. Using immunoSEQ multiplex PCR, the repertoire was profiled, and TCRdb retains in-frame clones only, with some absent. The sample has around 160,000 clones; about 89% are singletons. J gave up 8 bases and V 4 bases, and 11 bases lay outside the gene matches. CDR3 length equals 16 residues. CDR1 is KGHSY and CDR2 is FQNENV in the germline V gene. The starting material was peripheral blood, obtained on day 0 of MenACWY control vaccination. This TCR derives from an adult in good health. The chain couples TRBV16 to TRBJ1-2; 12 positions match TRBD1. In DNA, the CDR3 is TGTGCCAGCAGCCCATATGAGTGGGACAGGGGGCGAGGCTACACCTTC. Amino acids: CASSPYEWDRGRGYTF.